Below, 32 T cell receptor beta chains from the same sample are listed, as sequenced in a study of T cell repertoires in aging, cancer and after chemotherapy. Peripheral blood genomic DNA, not sorted cells or RNA, was the template. TRB rearrangements spanning V, D and J were amplified using mixed TRB-A/B primers. TCRdb reanalysed the multiplex PCR reads using MiXCR and keeps one entry per CDR3 protein. The sample lists about 3,100 distinct CDR3 sequences, roughly 34% occurring once. Material for sequencing was blood. These receptors all stem from a human donor in good health.

The V and J genes are TRBV7-2 and TRBJ1-1, with D maybe TRBD1 (6 bases). The germline V gene encodes CDR1 SGHTA and CDR2 FQGNSA. The CDR3 runs to 16 residues. Trimming removed 5 bases from V and 0 bases from J, with 16 bases in between. The CDR3 is CASSPDSYAMNTEAFF. The DNA for the CDR3 is TGTGCCAGCAGCCCGGACAGCTATGCCATGAACACTGAAGCTTTCTTT.

This clonotype is labeled as large. This chain joins TRBV27 and TRBJ1-2; TRBD1 agrees at 7 bases. Trimming removed 5 bases from V and 0 bases from J; junction bases left unmatched: 3. CDR3 size: 14 residues. Germline-derived CDR1 and CDR2 are MNHEY and SMNVEV (reference sequence). The CDR3 region has the DNA TGTGCCAGCAGTACGCAGGGGGCTAACTATGGCTACACCTTC. Translating gives CASSTQGANYGYTF.

V is TRBV7-2 and J is TRBJ2-5, with D possibly TRBD2 on 5 matching bases. Between the trimmed V and J ends, which lost 5 bases and 5 bases, there was a span of 12 bases. This CDR3 contains 13 residues. Germline V gives CDR1 SGHTA, CDR2 FQGNSA. This chain's CDR3 is CASSPTRVETQYF. In nucleotides, the CDR3 is TGTGCCAGCAGCCCCACTAGGGTCGAGACCCAGTACTTC.

V and J are TRBV6-5 and TRBJ2-6; TRBD2 aligns across 13 bases. This CDR3 has 18 amino acids. CDR1 and CDR2 from the germline V gene are MNHEY and SVGAGI. V lost 5 bases to trimming and J lost 0 bases; unmatched junction nucleotides: 4. The CDR3 region has the DNA TGTGCCAGCAGTAAGACTAGCGGGGGGCTCTCTGGGGCCAACGTCCTGACTTTC. Protein sequence: CASSKTSGGLSGANVLTF.

In its sample, this clonotype was seen a few times. In DNA, the CDR3 is TGTGCCAGCAGCGACCAGGGATCTACGCAGTATTTT. Translation: CASSDQGSTQYF. This rearrangement joins TRBV27 to TRBJ2-3, with D possibly matching TRBD1 (5 bases). Germline CDR1 MNHEY, CDR2 SMNVEV (reference sequence). V was pared by 6 bases and J by 8 bases, with 12 bases between. The CDR3 covers 12 residues.

This clonotype was seen more than once but under ten times. The chain uses TRBV6-5 and TRBJ1-2; no firm D call. With 6 bases removed from V and 2 bases from J, the gap between germline ends came to 7 bases. Germline V lookup: CDR1 MNHEY, CDR2 SVGAGI. The CDR3 loop spans 12 amino acids. For the CDR3, the DNA is TGTGCCAGCAGACGGCCCAACTATGGCTACACCTTC. Protein sequence: CASRRPNYGYTF.

This clonotype was observed a handful of times. This chain joins TRBV10-3 and TRBJ2-5; 8 nucleotides agree with TRBD1. Trimming cost V 2 bases and J 5 bases; bases outside gene matches: 7. CDR3 length equals 15 residues. In germline, CDR1 is ENHRY, CDR2 SYGVKD. The CDR3 DNA follows: TGTGCCATCAGTGAGGCGCAGGGGGCTCGGGAGACCCAGTACTTC. It translates to CAISEAQGARETQYF.

The chain has TRBV27 and TRBJ2-7; either TRBD1 or TRBD2 may fit D (6 bases each). Germline lookup yields CDR1 MNHEY and CDR2 SMNVEV (reference sequence). The CDR3 covers 16 residues. Trimming pared 4 bases from V and 2 bases from J, leaving 18 bases between. DNA of the CDR3: TGTGCCAGCAGTTGGGGGCGGGGTCGGCTAACCTACGAGCAGTACTTC. It specifies CASSWGRGRLTYEQYF.

Worth noting for this clonotype: Germline and junction disagree at one end, which may indicate a read error. V usage is TRBV5-5 and J usage is TRBJ2-1; no clear D gene. This CDR3 region has 13 residues. Germline V lookup: CDR1 SGHKS, CDR2 YYEKEE (reference sequence). The CDR3 DNA reads as TGCGCCAGCAGCTTTCTTAGAACTAATAAGCAGTTCTTC. Translated, it gives CASSFLRTNKQFF. Using reference TRBV5-5 and TRBJ2-1 for the parts outside the CDR3, the full variable domain is DAGVTQSPTHLIKTRGQQVTLRCSPISGHKSVSWYQQVLGQGPQFIFQYYEKEERGRGNFPDRFSARQFPNYSSELNVNALLLGDSALYLCASSFLRTNKQFFGPGTRLTVL.

The chain couples TRBV6-5 to TRBJ1-1, with 8 bases lining up with TRBD1. With 4 bases clipped from V and 4 bases from J, the junction kept 5 bases outside the gene matches. The CDR3 contains 14 residues. The germline gives CDR1 MNHEY, CDR2 SVGAGI. For the CDR3, the DNA is TGTGCCAGCAGTTCCGGGACAGGCTTCACTGAAGCTTTCTTT. Encoded protein: CASSSGTGFTEAFF.

The rearrangement links TRBV5-4 to TRBJ2-5, with D perhaps TRBD1 (6 bases). The CDR3 has 15 amino acids. The germline gives CDR1 SGHNT, CDR2 YYREEE (reference sequence). V was clipped by 2 bases and J by 5 bases, with 16 bases between them. The CDR3 is CASSLDQGRGETQYF. CDR3 in DNA: TGTGCCAGCAGCTTAGATCAGGGGCGAGGGGAGACCCAGTACTTC.

The V call is TRBV11-2, the J call TRBJ2-7, with D unclear. Germline assignment: CDR1 SGHAT and CDR2 FQNNGV. V was cut by 1 base and J by 2 bases, with 3 bases left in between. This CDR3 region has 12 residues. CDR3 residues: CASSLGAYEQYF. CDR3 nucleotide sequence: TGTGCCAGCAGCTTAGGGGCCTACGAGCAGTACTTC.

There are a few counts of this clonotype. The V and J genes are TRBV7-9 and TRBJ2-3, with a weak D call TRBD1 (6 bases). Per the germline V gene, CDR1 is SEHNR and CDR2 is FQNEAQ (reference sequence). Trimming took 10 bases from V and 3 from J, leaving 17 bases between them. This CDR3 has 14 residues. CDR3 protein: CATGKGVWTDTQYF. CDR3 in DNA: TGTGCCACCGGAAAGGGGGTTTGGACAGATACGCAGTATTTT.

This clonotype is labeled as medium-sized. V and J are TRBV19 and TRBJ2-3; no firm D call. The CDR3 has 14 residues. The V and J ends lost 5 bases and 6 bases respectively, with 15 bases between them. The germline V gene encodes CDR1 LNHDA and CDR2 SQIVND (reference sequence). CDR3 residues: CASSPTLTRDTQYF. CDR3 bases: TGTGCCAGTAGTCCTACTTTGACACGGGATACGCAGTATTTT.

Only one count was recorded for this clonotype. The rearrangement uses TRBV6-6 and TRBJ2-5; 7 bases are a match to TRBD1. V shed 7 bases and J 8 bases; nucleotides not matched to a gene: 13. Per germline, CDR1 MNHNY and CDR2 SVGAGI (reference sequence). The CDR3 spans 14 residues. The CDR3 reads CASNSDRVGDTQYF. CDR3 nucleotide sequence: TGTGCCAGCAATTCCGACAGGGTAGGAGATACCCAGTACTTC.

This clonotype was counted between two and nine times. J is TRBJ2-2 and V is TRBV19, with 7 nucleotides matching TRBD2. The CDR3 runs 15 residues. Trimming removed 6 bases from V and 5 bases from J; junction bases left unmatched: 9. Germline V gene sequence: CDR1 LNHDA, CDR2 SQIVND (reference sequence). This CDR3 reads CASRPTGGLTGELFF. The CDR3 DNA is TGTGCCAGTAGGCCCACGGGGGGATTGACCGGGGAGCTGTTTTTT.

In its sample, this clonotype was seen a few times. This rearrangement joins TRBV15 to TRBJ2-5; D unclear. Trimming shortened V by 5 bases and J by 5 bases, and 12 bases separated the two germline ends. Germline-derived CDR1 and CDR2 are LNHNV and YYDKDF (reference sequence). The CDR3 loop spans 13 amino acids. This CDR3 is CATSPRMLETQYF. Written as DNA, the CDR3 is TGTGCCACCAGCCCCCGGATGTTGGAGACCCAGTACTTC. Combining the CDR3 with reference TRBV15 and TRBJ2-5 gives the whole variable domain DAMVIQNPRYQVTQFGKPVTLSCSQTLNHNVMYWYQQKSSQAPKLLFHYYDKDFNNEADTPDNFQSRRPNTSFCFLDIRSPGLGDTAMYLCATSPRMLETQYFGPGTRLLVL.

This clonotype was seen more than once but under ten times. The chain is built from TRBV6-6 and TRBJ2-3; 10 bases line up with TRBD2. The CDR3 spans 15 residues. Germline loops: CDR1 MNHNY, CDR2 SVGAGI (reference sequence). The J segment lost 4 bases and the V segment lost 7 bases, leaving 8 bases of the junction unmatched. CDR3 bases: TGTGCCAGCACCCAGCGGGGGGGGCGGTCAGATACGCAGTATTTT. Translation: CASTQRGGRSDTQYF.

V and J are TRBV20-1 and TRBJ2-2; D not certain. V lost 5 bases and J lost 0, with 7 bases in between. The CDR3 length is 13 residues. Germline loops: CDR1 DFQATT, CDR2 SNEGSKA (reference sequence). The DNA of the CDR3 is TGCAGTGCTCGGACGTCGAACACCGGGGAGCTGTTTTTT. Protein: CSARTSNTGELFF.

This chain links TRBV20-1 with TRBJ2-7; 8 bases fit TRBD2. The CDR3 is 14 amino acids. Germline assignment: CDR1 DFQATT and CDR2 SNEGSKA (reference sequence). The trim removed 4 bases at V and 6 bases at J, leaving 11 bases unmatched. The CDR3 DNA sequence: TGCAGTGCTACCCCCGGGACTAGTCGCGGCGAGCAGTACTTC. It encodes CSATPGTSRGEQYF.

The V gene is TRBV28, the J gene TRBJ2-1; possibly TRBD2 for D (6 bases). Per germline, CDR1 MDHEN and CDR2 SYDVKM. CDR3 length: 17 amino acids. V lost 7 bases and J lost 0, with 19 bases in between. The CDR3 region is CASTSSGTPSSYNEQFF. The CDR3 DNA sequence: TGTGCCAGCACCTCCTCCGGGACTCCAAGCTCCTACAATGAGCAGTTCTTC.

The V call is TRBV6-1, the J call TRBJ2-4, with 9 bases identical to TRBD1. V was clipped by 5 bases and J by 2 bases; unmatched bases: 4. The CDR3 extends over 15 amino acids. Germline CDR1 MNHNS, CDR2 SASEGT. The CDR3 DNA is TGTGCCAGCAGTCGGGACAGGGCCTCCAAAAACATTCAGTACTTC. This sequence encodes CASSRDRASKNIQYF.

This clonotype is classed as medium-sized. The CDR3: CASHRGLAGTDTQYF. CDR3 nucleotides: TGTGCCAGCCACAGGGGACTAGCGGGCACAGATACGCAGTATTTT. V gene TRBV6-5 combines with J gene TRBJ2-3; 11 positions match TRBD2. The germline gives CDR1 MNHEY, CDR2 SVGAGI. The CDR3 spans 15 residues. The ends lost 8 bases at V and 1 base at J; junction bases unmatched: 5.

This clonotype was detected only a few times. The chain recombines TRBV10-3 with TRBJ1-4; tentative D call: TRBD1 (5 bases). Germline values: CDR1 ENHRY, CDR2 SYGVKD. This CDR3 contains 14 residues. V was clipped by 6 bases and J by 7 bases, with 15 bases between them. CDR3 coding DNA: TGTGCCATCAGCCAGCAGGGTGTGGGTGAAAAACTGTTTTTT. Translated: CAISQQGVGEKLFF.

This clonotype was detected only a few times. CDR3 in amino acids: CASSIGRGGPGGNEQFF. CDR3 coding DNA: TGTGCCAGTAGTATAGGCCGCGGCGGGCCGGGGGGCAATGAGCAGTTCTTC. The gene calls are TRBV19 and TRBJ2-1; TRBD2 matches at 7 bases. With 1 base clipped from V and 6 bases from J, the junction kept 12 bases outside the gene matches. Germline V lookup: CDR1 LNHDA, CDR2 SQIVND (reference sequence). The CDR3 runs 17 residues.

CDR3 coding DNA: TGTGCCAGCAGTTTGGGGGTCAGTTATTCACCCCTCCACTTT. As protein: CASSLGVSYSPLHF. The genes are TRBV12-3 or TRBV12-4 and TRBJ1-6, with a possible D match to TRBD1 (5 bases). V gave up 3 bases and J gave up 8 bases, with 11 bases separating them. This CDR3 has 14 amino acids.

The chain uses TRBV6-1 and TRBJ2-1; 10 bases map to TRBD1. Germline V gene sequence: CDR1 MNHNS, CDR2 SASEGT. With 0 bases clipped from V and 13 bases from J, the junction kept 3 bases outside the gene matches. The CDR3 runs to 13 residues. CDR3 coding DNA: TGTGCCAGCAGTGAAGCGGGGACAGGGGTCCAGTTCTTC. It is translated as CASSEAGTGVQFF.

The genes are TRBV7-2 and TRBJ1-2; 7 nucleotides agree with TRBD1. Germline V lookup: CDR1 SGHTA, CDR2 FQGNSA. J lost 8 bases, V lost 3 bases, and 9 bases had no gene match. The CDR3 extends over 14 amino acids. In DNA, the CDR3 is TGTGCCAGCAGCTTTGACAGGGTCCCCCAGGGCTACACCTTC. The encoded protein is CASSFDRVPQGYTF.

The chain's CDR3 is CSADRGQGYGYTF. CDR3 DNA sequence: TGCAGTGCTGACAGGGGGCAGGGCTATGGCTACACCTTC. This chain uses TRBV20-1 with TRBJ1-2; 10 nucleotides match TRBD1. The CDR3 extends over 13 amino acids. Germline V CDR1 and CDR2: DFQATT, SNEGSKA (reference sequence). The ends lost 5 bases at V and 4 bases at J; junction bases unmatched: 4.

There are a few counts of this clonotype. The V and J genes are TRBV4-2 and TRBJ1-3; perhaps TRBD1 as D (5 bases). The CDR3 has 16 amino acids. Germline loops: CDR1 LGHNA, CDR2 YNFKEQ. V lost 4 bases, J lost 0 bases, and 13 bases lay in between. The CDR3 DNA reads TGTGCCAGCAGCCGAGCCTCACAGGACTCTGGAAACACCATATATTTT. This encodes CASSRASQDSGNTIYF.

This chain uses TRBV5-6 with TRBJ2-4; a possible D gene is TRBD1 (6 bases). V lost 1 base to trimming and J lost 1 base, with 9 bases between them. This CDR3 region has 15 residues. The germline V gene has CDR1 SGHDT and CDR2 YYEEEE. CDR3 region: CASSLPGAAKNIQYF. CDR3 nucleotides: TGTGCCAGCAGCTTGCCAGGGGCGGCCAAAAACATTCAGTACTTC.

This clonotype has more than one count but fewer than ten. The rearrangement links TRBV19 to TRBJ1-4; TRBD1 might be the D (5 bases). The CDR3 is 11 residues long. Trimming pared 7 bases from V and 11 bases from J, leaving 11 bases between. In germline, CDR1 is LNHDA, CDR2 SQIVND (reference sequence). CDR3 DNA sequence: TGTGCCAGTATCGATCGGGGGAAACTGTTTTTT. Translated, it gives CASIDRGKLFF.